This T cell receptor (beta chain) comes out of a study of blood T cell repertoires in COVID-19. Per the study methods: Using reference gene primer amplification, nucleated cell counts were estimated. Profiled with immunoSEQ multiplex PCR; TCRdb holds only in-frame clones, not every one. V, J and clone size derive from that table, while D and trimming were established from the DNA sequence. The sample holds 300,000 to 350,000 clones, over 75% seen once. Germline V gene lookup returns CDR1 MNHEY and CDR2 SVGEGT. The CDR3 has 16 amino acids. Trimming removed 2 bases at V and 3 bases at J, with 14 bases between. A few counts support this clone.

The receptor's source is a man in his thirties or forties who had recovered from COVID-19. Sequencing was carried out using PBMCs or T cells enriched from blood (not recorded which). V and J are TRBV6-2 or TRBV6-3 and TRBJ1-5; D is possibly TRBD1 (5 bases). CDR3 bases: TGTGCCAGCAGTTACAAGGGTAGGGGCGACAATCAGCCCCAGCATTTT. Its protein is CASSYKGRGDNQPQHF.